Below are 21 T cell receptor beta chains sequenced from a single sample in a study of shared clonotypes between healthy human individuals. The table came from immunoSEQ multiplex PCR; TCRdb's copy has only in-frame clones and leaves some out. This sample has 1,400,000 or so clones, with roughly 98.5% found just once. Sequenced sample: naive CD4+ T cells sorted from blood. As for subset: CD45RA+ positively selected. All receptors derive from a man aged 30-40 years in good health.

CDR3 DNA sequence: TGTGCCAGCAGCCAGACGGGCCAGGTTGCAACTAATGAAAAACTGTTTTTT. It encodes CASSQTGQVATNEKLFF. The rearrangement links TRBV14 to TRBJ1-4, with D hard to call. CDR1 and CDR2 (germline): SGHDN, FVKESK. V lost 3 bases and J lost 0, with 14 bases in between. CDR3 length: 17 amino acids.

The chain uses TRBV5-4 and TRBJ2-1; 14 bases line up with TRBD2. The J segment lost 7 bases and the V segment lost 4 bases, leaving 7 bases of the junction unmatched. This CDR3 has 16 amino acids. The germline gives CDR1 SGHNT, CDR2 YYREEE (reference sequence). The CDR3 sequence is CASSAGLAGVKNEQFF. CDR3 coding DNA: TGTGCCAGCAGCGCGGGACTAGCGGGAGTAAAGAATGAGCAGTTCTTC.

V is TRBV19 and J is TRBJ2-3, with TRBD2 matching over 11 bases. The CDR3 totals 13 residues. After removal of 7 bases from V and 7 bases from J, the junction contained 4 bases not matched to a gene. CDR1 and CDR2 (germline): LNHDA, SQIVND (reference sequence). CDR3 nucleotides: TGTGCCAGTACGACTAGCGGGGCGAATACGCAGTATTTT. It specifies CASTTSGANTQYF.

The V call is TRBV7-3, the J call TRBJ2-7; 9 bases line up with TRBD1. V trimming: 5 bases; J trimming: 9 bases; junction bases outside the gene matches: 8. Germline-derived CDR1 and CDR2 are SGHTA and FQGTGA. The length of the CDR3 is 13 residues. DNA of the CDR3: TGTGCCAGCAGCCCCGGACAGGGGTCCCCGCAGTACTTC. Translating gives CASSPGQGSPQYF.

CDR3 nucleotides: TGTGCCAGCAGCTTAGTTTGGGGCTCGGGCATCCTCTCTGGAAACACCATATATTTT. It yields the protein CASSLVWGSGILSGNTIYF. V usage is TRBV7-9 and J usage is TRBJ1-3, with D possibly matching TRBD1 (5 bases). V shed 1 base and J shed 0 bases, with 19 bases lying between them. Germline-derived CDR1 and CDR2 are SEHNR and FQNEAQ (reference sequence). The CDR3 runs to 19 residues. Full variable domain (missing parts from reference TRBV7-9 and TRBJ1-3): DTGVSQNPRHKITKRGQNVTFRCDPISEHNRLYWYRQTLGQGPEFLTYFQNEAQLEKSRLLSDRFSAERPKGSFSTLEIQRTEQGDSAMYLCASSLVWGSGILSGNTIYFGEGSWLTVV.

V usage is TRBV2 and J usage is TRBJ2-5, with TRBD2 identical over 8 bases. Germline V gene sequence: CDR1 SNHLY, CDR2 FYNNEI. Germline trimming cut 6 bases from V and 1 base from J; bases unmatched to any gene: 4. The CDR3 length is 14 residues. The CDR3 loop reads CASRGLVPQETQYF. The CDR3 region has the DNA TGTGCCAGCAGGGGACTAGTTCCCCAAGAGACCCAGTACTTC.

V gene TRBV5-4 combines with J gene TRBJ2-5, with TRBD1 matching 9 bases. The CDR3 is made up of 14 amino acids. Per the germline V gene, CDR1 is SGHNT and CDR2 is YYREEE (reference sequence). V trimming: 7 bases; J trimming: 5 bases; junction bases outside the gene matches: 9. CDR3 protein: CASGQGRGSETQYF. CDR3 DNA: TGTGCCAGCGGACAGGGGAGGGGATCGGAGACCCAGTACTTC.

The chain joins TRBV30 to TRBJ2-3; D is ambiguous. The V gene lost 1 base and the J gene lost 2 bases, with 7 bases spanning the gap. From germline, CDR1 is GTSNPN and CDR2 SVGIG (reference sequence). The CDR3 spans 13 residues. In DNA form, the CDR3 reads TGTGCCTGGAGTGCCCAAGACACAGATACGCAGTATTTT. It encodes CAWSAQDTDTQYF.

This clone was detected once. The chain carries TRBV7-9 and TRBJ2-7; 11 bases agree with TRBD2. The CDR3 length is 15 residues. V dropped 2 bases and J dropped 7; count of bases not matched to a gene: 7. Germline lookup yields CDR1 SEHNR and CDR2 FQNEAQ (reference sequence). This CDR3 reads CASSLPGLADIEQYF. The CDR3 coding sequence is TGTGCCAGCAGCTTACCGGGACTAGCGGATATTGAGCAGTACTTC.

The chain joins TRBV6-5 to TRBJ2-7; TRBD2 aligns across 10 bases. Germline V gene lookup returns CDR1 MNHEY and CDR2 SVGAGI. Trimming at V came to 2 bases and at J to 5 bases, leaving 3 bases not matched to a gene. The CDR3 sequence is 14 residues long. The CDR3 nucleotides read TGTGCCAGCAGTTACCTTAGCGGGAGGAACGAGCAGTACTTC. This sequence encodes CASSYLSGRNEQYF.

CDR3 in amino acids: CASSRRTGTDTQYF. The CDR3 DNA sequence: TGTGCCAGCAGCCGACGGACCGGCACAGATACGCAGTATTTT. The chain recombines TRBV7-2 with TRBJ2-3; the D is unclear. The CDR3 runs to 14 residues. V was shortened by 5 bases and J by 1 base, with 10 bases between the two germline ends. The germline gives CDR1 SGHTA, CDR2 FQGNSA.

This chain's CDR3 is CASSIPRQETYEQYF. The DNA of the CDR3 is TGTGCCAGCAGCATTCCCCGCCAGGAGACCTACGAGCAGTACTTC. The genes are TRBV28 and TRBJ2-7; D is uncertain. Germline V gene sequence: CDR1 MDHEN, CDR2 SYDVKM. V gave up 6 bases and J gave up 2 bases, with 17 bases separating them. This CDR3 spans 15 amino acids.

The CDR3 reads CASSFSSTEAFF. The CDR3 DNA reads TGTGCCAGCAGCTTTAGTTCCACTGAAGCTTTCTTT. The gene calls are TRBV5-4 and TRBJ1-1; no clear D gene. V lost 2 bases and J 4 bases, leaving 6 bases between the germline ends. Germline-derived CDR1 and CDR2 are SGHNT and YYREEE (reference sequence). This CDR3 is built from 12 residues.

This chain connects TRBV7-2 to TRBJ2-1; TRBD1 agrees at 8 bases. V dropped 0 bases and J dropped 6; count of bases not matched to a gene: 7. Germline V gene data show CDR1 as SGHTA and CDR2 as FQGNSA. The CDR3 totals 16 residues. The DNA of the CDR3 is TGTGCCAGCAGCTTAGCAGGACAGGGTTACGGCAATGAGCAGTTCTTC. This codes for CASSLAGQGYGNEQFF.

The CDR3 DNA is TGTGCCAGCAGCTTACGGGAGGGTTACAATGAGCAGTTCTTC. It encodes CASSLREGYNEQFF. This chain uses TRBV11-2 with TRBJ2-1; 8 bases line up with TRBD2. Germline loops: CDR1 SGHAT, CDR2 FQNNGV. The CDR3 spans 14 residues. J lost 4 bases, V lost 2 bases, and 1 base had no gene match.

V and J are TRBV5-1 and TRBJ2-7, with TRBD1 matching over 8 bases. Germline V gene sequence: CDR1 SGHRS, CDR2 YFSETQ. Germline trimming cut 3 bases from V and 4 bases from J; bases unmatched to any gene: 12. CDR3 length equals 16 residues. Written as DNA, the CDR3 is TGCGCCAGCAGCTCAACACAGGGGGTCGAGATTTACGAGCAGTACTTC. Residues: CASSSTQGVEIYEQYF.

The DNA of the CDR3 is TGTGCCAGCGGCCTAGCGGGCCCCACCGGGGAGCTGTTTTTT. Translated, it gives CASGLAGPTGELFF. This chain joins TRBV6-5 and TRBJ2-2; 8 positions agree with TRBD2. The germline V gene has CDR1 MNHEY and CDR2 SVGAGI. CDR3 size: 14 residues. V shed 8 bases and J 4 bases; nucleotides not matched to a gene: 6.

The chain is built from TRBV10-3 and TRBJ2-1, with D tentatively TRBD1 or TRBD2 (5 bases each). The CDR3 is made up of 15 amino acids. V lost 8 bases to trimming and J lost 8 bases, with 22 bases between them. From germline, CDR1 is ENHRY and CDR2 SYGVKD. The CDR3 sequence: CAIWDAIDGGHEQFF. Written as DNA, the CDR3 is TGTGCCATCTGGGACGCCATAGATGGAGGACATGAGCAGTTCTTC.

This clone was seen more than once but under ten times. The CDR3, as DNA: TGTGCCAGCACCCAGCAGGGGCCCTCCTACGAGCAGTACTTC. Translation gives CASTQQGPSYEQYF. This rearrangement joins TRBV2 to TRBJ2-7; the D gene is possibly TRBD1 (6 bases). The CDR3 sequence is 14 residues long. V lost 7 bases, J lost 0 bases, and 13 bases lay in between. From germline, CDR1 is SNHLY and CDR2 FYNNEI.

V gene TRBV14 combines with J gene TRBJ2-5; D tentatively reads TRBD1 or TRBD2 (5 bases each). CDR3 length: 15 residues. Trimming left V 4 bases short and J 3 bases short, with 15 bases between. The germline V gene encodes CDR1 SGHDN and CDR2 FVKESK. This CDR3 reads CASSRPEGPKETQYF. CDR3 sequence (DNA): TGTGCCAGCAGCCGGCCTGAGGGGCCCAAAGAGACCCAGTACTTC.

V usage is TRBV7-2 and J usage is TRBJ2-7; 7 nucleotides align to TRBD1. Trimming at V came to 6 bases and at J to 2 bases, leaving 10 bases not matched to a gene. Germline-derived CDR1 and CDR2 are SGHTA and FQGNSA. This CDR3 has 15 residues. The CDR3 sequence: CASRRDRMKTYEQYF. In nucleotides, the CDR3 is TGTGCCAGCAGGAGGGACAGAATGAAAACCTACGAGCAGTACTTC.